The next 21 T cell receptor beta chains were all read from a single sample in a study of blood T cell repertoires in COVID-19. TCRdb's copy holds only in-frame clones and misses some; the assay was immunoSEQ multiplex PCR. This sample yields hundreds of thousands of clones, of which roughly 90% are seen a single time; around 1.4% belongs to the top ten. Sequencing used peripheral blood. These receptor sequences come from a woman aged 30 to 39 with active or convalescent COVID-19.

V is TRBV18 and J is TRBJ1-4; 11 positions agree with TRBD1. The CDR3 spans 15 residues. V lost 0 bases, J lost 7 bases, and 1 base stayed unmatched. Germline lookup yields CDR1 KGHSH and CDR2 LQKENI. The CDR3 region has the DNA TGTGCCAGCTCACCACCGGGACAGGGGGGTGAAAAACTGTTTTTT. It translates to CASSPPGQGGEKLFF.

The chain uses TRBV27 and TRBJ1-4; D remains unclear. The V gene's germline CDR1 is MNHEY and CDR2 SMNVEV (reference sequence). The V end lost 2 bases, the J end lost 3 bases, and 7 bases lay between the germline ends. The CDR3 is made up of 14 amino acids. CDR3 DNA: TGTGCCAGCAGTTTAGGGCAGTCTAATGAAAAACTGTTTTTT. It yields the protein CASSLGQSNEKLFF.

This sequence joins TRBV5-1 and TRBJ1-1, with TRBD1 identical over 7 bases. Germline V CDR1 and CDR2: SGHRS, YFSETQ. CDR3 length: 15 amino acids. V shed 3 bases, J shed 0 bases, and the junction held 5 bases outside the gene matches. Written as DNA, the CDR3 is TGCGCCAGCAGCTCAACAGGGGTGATGAACACTGAAGCTTTCTTT. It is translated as CASSSTGVMNTEAFF.

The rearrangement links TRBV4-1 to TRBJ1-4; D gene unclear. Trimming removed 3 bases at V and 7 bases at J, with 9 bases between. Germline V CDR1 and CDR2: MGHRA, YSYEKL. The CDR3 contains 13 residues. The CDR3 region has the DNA TGCGCCAGCAGCCACCGGGGTGTTGAAAAACTGTTTTTT. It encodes CASSHRGVEKLFF.

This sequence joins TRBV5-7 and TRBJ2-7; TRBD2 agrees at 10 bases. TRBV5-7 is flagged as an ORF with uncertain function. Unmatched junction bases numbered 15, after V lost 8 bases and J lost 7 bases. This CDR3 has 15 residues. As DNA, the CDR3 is TGTGCCAGAAGGAGCCTAGCGGGAGTGTTACGGGAGCAGTACTTC. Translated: CARRSLAGVLREQYF.

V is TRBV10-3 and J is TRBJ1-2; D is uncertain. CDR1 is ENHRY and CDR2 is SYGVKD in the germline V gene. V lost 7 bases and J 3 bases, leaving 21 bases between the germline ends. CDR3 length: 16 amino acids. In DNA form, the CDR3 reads TGTGCCATCACCGAGGGTGGGCTGGGTTCGGACTATGGCTACACCTTC. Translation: CAITEGGLGSDYGYTF.

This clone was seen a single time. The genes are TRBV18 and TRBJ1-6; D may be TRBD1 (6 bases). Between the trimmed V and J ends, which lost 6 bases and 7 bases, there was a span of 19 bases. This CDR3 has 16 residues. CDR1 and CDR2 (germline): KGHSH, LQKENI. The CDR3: CASSPNPGTTNSPLHF. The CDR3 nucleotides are TGTGCCAGCTCCCCAAACCCCGGGACAACAAATTCACCCCTCCACTTT. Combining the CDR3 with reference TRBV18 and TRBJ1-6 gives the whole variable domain NAGVMQNPRHLVRRRGQEARLRCSPMKGHSHVYWYRQLPEEGLKFMVYLQKENIIDESGMPKERFSAEFPKEGPSILRIQQVVRGDSAAYFCASSPNPGTTNSPLHFGNGTRLTVT.

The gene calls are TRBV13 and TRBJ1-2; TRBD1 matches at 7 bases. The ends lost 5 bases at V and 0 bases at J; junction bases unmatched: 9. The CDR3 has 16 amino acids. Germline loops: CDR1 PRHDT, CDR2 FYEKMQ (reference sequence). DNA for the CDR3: TGTGCCAGCAGCACGAATAGACAGGGCGCTAACTATGGCTACACCTTC. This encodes CASSTNRQGANYGYTF.

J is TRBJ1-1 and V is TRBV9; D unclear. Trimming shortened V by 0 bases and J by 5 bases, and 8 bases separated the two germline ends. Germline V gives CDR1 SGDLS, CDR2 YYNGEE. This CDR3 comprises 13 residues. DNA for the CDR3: TGTGCCAGCAGCGTAGCAGCGGGGACTGAAGCTTTCTTT. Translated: CASSVAAGTEAFF.

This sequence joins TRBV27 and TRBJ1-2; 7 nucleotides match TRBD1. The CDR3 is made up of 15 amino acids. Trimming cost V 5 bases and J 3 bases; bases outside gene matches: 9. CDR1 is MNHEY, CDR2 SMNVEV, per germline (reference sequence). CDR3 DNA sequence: TGTGCCAGCAGTACCGAACCGGGACAGTACTATGGCTACACCTTC. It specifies CASSTEPGQYYGYTF.

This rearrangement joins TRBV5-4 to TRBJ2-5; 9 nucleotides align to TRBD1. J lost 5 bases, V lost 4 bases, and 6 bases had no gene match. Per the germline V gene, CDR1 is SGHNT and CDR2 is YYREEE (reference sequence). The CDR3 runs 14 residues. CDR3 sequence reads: CASSQQGAGETQYF. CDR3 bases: TGTGCCAGCAGCCAACAGGGGGCGGGGGAGACCCAGTACTTC.

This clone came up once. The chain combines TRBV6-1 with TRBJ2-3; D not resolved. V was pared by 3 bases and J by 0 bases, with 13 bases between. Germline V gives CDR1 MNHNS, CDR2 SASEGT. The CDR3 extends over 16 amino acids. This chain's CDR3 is CASSDYTLGSTDTQYF. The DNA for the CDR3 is TGTGCCAGCAGTGATTATACCCTTGGCAGCACAGATACGCAGTATTTT.

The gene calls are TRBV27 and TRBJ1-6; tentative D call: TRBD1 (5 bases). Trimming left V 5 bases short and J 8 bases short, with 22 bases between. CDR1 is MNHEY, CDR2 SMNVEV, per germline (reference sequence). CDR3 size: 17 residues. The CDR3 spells CASSPRGQGRVDSPLHF. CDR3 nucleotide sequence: TGTGCCAGCAGTCCAAGAGGTCAGGGTAGAGTCGATTCACCCCTCCACTTT.

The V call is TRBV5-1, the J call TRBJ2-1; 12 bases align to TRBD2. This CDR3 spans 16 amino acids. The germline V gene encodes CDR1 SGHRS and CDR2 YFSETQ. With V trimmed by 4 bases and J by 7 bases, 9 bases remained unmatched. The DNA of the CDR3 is TGCGCCAGCAGCCCCATAAGGACTAGCGGGAATAATGAGCAGTTCTTC. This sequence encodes CASSPIRTSGNNEQFF.

The CDR3 bases are TGCGCCAGCAGTCAATCGAGAGGGCTTAGGGGCTACACCTTC. Its protein product is CASSQSRGLRGYTF. The chain is built from TRBV23-1 and TRBJ1-2, with unresolved D. TRBV23-1 is placed among ORFs of uncertain function. With 0 bases removed from V and 8 bases from J, the gap between germline ends came to 13 bases. The CDR3 is 14 amino acids.

CDR3 region: CASSLGRGTNTEAFF. In DNA form, the CDR3 reads TGTGCCAGCAGCTTAGGCCGGGGGACGAACACTGAAGCTTTCTTT. The rearrangement links TRBV11-2 to TRBJ1-1; D is perhaps TRBD1 (5 bases). This CDR3 region has 15 residues. The V and J ends lost 1 base and 1 base respectively, with 10 bases between them. Germline values: CDR1 SGHAT, CDR2 FQNNGV.

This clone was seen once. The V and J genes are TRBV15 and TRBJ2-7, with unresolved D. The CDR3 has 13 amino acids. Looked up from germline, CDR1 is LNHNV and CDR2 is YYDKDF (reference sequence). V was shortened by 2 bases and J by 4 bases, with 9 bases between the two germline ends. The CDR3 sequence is CATSRSAVYEQYF. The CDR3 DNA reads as TGTGCCACCAGCAGAAGCGCGGTATACGAGCAGTACTTC. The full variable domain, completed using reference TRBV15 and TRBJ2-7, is DAMVIQNPRYQVTQFGKPVTLSCSQTLNHNVMYWYQQKSSQAPKLLFHYYDKDFNNEADTPDNFQSRRPNTSFCFLDIRSPGLGDTAMYLCATSRSAVYEQYFGPGTRLTVT.

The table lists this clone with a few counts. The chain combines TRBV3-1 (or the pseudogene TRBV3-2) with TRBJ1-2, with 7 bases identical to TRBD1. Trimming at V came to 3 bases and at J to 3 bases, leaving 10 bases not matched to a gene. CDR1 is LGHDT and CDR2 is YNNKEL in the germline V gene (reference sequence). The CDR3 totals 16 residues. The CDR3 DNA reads TGTGCCAGCAGCCAGCGGGCGGCAGGGGGTTACTATGGCTACACCTTC. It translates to CASSQRAAGGYYGYTF.

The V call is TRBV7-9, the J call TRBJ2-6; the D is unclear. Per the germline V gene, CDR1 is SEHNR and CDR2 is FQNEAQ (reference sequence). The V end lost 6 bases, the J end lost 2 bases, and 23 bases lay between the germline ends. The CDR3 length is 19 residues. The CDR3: CASSLEYLRVDTGANVLTF. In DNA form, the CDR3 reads TGTGCCAGCAGTCTAGAATATCTTCGCGTTGATACTGGGGCCAACGTCCTGACTTTC.

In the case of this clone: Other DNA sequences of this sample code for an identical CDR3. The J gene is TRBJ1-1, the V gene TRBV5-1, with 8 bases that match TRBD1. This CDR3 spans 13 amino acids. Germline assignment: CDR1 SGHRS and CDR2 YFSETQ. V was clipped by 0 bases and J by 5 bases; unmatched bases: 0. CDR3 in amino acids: CASSLDRGTEAFF. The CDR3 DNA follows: TGCGCCAGCAGCTTGGACAGGGGGACTGAAGCTTTCTTT.

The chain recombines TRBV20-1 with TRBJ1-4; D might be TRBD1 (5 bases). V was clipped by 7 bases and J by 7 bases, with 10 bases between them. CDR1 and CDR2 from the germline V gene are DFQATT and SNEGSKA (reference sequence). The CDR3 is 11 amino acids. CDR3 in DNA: TGCAGTGTCAGGGAAGCTGAAAAACTGTTTTTT. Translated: CSVREAEKLFF.